The clone carrying this T cell receptor (beta chain) appeared many times. Its antigen remains unidentified. Unique molecular identifiers were incorporated when the TCRbeta library was constructed. One entry per CDR3 protein, called by TCRdb with MiXCR from the PCR reads. The table records about 440,000 distinct CDR3 sequences, roughly 43% of them present only once. This entry comes from a study of T-cell reconstitution after alpha-beta-depleted transplantation in children. Overall study results and limits: T-cell counts and diversity at one year post-transplant came mainly from newly produced T cells. Roughly two months post-transplant, alpha-beta T cells reportedly originated from several hundred graft clones that had expanded.

Between the trimmed V and J ends, which lost 3 bases and 2 bases, there was a span of 8 bases. Germline CDR1 and CDR2: LGHNA and YNFKEQ. This CDR3 has 13 amino acids. This chain connects TRBV4-2 to TRBJ2-7; D gene unclear. The receptor was isolated from a girl aged 2-10 years with aplastic anemia, due to receive a stem cell transplant. The sequencing here drew on PBMCs, taken before TCRalphabeta/CD19-depleted stem cell transplant. Written as DNA, the CDR3 is TGTGCCAGCAGCCATAGAAAAGCCTACGAGCAGTACTTC. This encodes CASSHRKAYEQYF.